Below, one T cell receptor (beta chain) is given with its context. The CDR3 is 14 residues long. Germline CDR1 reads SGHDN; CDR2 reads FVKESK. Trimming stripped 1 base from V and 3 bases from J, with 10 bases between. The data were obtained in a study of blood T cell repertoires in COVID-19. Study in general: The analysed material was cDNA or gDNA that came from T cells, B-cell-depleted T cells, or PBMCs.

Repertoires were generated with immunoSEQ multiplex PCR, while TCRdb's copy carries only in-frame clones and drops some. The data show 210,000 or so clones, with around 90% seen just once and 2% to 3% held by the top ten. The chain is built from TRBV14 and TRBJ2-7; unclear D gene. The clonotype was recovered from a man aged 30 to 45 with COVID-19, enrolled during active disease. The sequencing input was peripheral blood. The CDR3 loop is CASSQAPSIYEQYF. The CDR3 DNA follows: TGTGCCAGCAGCCAAGCCCCGAGTATCTACGAGCAGTACTTC. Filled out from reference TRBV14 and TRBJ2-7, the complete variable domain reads EAGVTQFPSHSVIEKGQTVTLRCDPISGHDNLYWYRRVMGKEIKFLLHFVKESKQDESGMPNNRFLAERTGGTYSTLKVQPAELEDSGVYFCASSQAPSIYEQYFGPGTRLTVT.